This is a list of T cell receptor beta chains from one sample in a study of blood T cell repertoires in COVID-19. Assay: immunoSEQ multiplex PCR; the TCRdb copy retains only in-frame clones and omits some. The sample yields 75,000 to 95,000 clones, approximately 91% seen once. Sequenced: peripheral blood. The receptors were gathered from a man between 60 and 75 years old with acute or convalescent COVID-19. Each CDR3 is given with its conserved first and last residue. A D gene is named only where the DNA matches it firmly. Clone size is shown for a subset of rows, as once, few, many or a class of expanded clone.

J: TRBJ2-7; D: TRBD2; size: .; V: TRBV11-2; CDR3: CASRQAGVAYEQYF; DNA: TGTGCCAGCAGGCAAGCGGGGGTAGCCTACGAGCAGTACTTC
J: TRBJ1-2; D: TRBD1; size: .; V: TRBV7-7; CDR3: CASRPTGDGYTF; DNA: TGTGCTAGCAGACCAACAGGGGATGGCTACACCTTC
J: TRBJ2-7; D: .; size: .; V: TRBV29-1; CDR3: CSTIDPGSEQYF; DNA: TGCAGCACAATAGACCCGGGATCCGAGCAGTACTTC
J: TRBJ2-1; D: TRBD1; size: few; V: TRBV24-1; CDR3: CATSDPLGQGGDNEQFF; DNA: TGTGCCACCAGTGATCCTCTGGGACAGGGAGGGGACAATGAGCAGTTCTTC
J: TRBJ2-7; D: TRBD2; size: few; V: TRBV7-2; CDR3: CASSLGASGGRSYEQYF; DNA: TGTGCCAGCAGCTTAGGGGCTAGCGGGGGACGCTCCTACGAGCAGTACTTC
J: TRBJ1-1; D: .; size: .; V: TRBV15; CDR3: CATSRDKNTEAFF; DNA: TGTGCCACCAGCAGGGACAAGAACACTGAAGCTTTCTTT
J: TRBJ2-7; D: TRBD1; size: .; V: TRBV4-3; CDR3: CASSQVGQGAHEQYF; DNA: TGCGCCAGCAGCCAGGTAGGACAGGGGGCGCACGAGCAGTACTTC
J: TRBJ2-7; D: .; size: .; V: TRBV5-6; CDR3: CASSFDSLWPPGEQYF; DNA: TGTGCCAGCAGCTTCGACTCTTTATGGCCCCCTGGCGAGCAGTACTTC
J: TRBJ1-6; D: .; size: .; V: TRBV5-1; CDR3: CASSLVVQGYNSPLHF; DNA: TGCGCCAGCAGCTTGGTGGTACAGGGCTATAATTCACCCCTCCACTTT
J: TRBJ2-3; D: .; size: .; V: TRBV5-4; CDR3: CASSNRVVGTDTQYF; DNA: TGTGCCAGCAGCAACAGGGTTGTAGGCACAGATACGCAGTATTTT
J: TRBJ2-5; D: TRBD2; size: .; V: TRBV5-4; CDR3: CASSPAREGPETQYF; DNA: TGTGCCAGCAGCCCGGCGAGGGAGGGCCCGGAGACCCAGTACTTC
J: TRBJ2-1; D: TRBD1; size: .; V: TRBV24-1; CDR3: CATSDFRTRDGTGHNEQFF; DNA: TGTGCCACCAGTGATTTTAGGACCCGCGACGGGACAGGCCACAATGAGCAGTTCTTC
J: TRBJ2-4; D: TRBD2; size: once; V: TRBV4-1; CDR3: CASSLGTTNIQYF; DNA: TGCGCCAGCAGCCTCGGGACTACAAACATTCAGTACTTC
J: TRBJ2-5; D: .; size: .; V: TRBV14; CDR3: CASSRLGRRSGETQYF; DNA: TGTGCCAGCAGCCGTCTCGGGAGAAGGTCAGGAGAGACCCAGTACTTC
J: TRBJ2-1; D: .; size: .; V: TRBV18; CDR3: CASSPETSNGEQFF; DNA: TGTGCCAGCTCACCCGAGACTAGTAACGGTGAGCAGTTCTTC
J: TRBJ2-7; D: .; size: .; V: TRBV2; CDR3: CASSRDNYYEQYF; DNA: TGTGCCAGCAGCCGGGACAACTACTACGAGCAGTACTTC
J: TRBJ1-4; D: TRBD1; size: .; V: TRBV28; CDR3: CASSFQSGGLGEKLFF; DNA: TGTGCCAGCAGTTTTCAATCAGGGGGCCTGGGGGAAAAACTGTTTTTT
J: TRBJ2-2; D: TRBD2; size: .; V: TRBV4-3; CDR3: CASSPGLAKAGELFF; DNA: TGCGCCAGCAGCCCAGGACTAGCGAAAGCCGGGGAGCTGTTTTTT
J: TRBJ2-7; D: TRBD2; size: few; V: TRBV6-2/TRBV6-3; CDR3: CASSPFSGRFHEQYF; DNA: TGTGCCAGCAGCCCCTTTAGCGGGAGATTCCACGAGCAGTACTTC
J: TRBJ2-7; D: .; size: .; V: TRBV5-1; CDR3: CASSLATGEQYF; DNA: TGCGCCAGCAGCTTGGCGACTGGCGAGCAGTACTTC
J: TRBJ2-7; D: TRBD1; size: .; V: TRBV29-1; CDR3: CSVPLGQGVQYF; DNA: TGCAGCGTGCCTCTGGGACAGGGGGTGCAGTACTTC
J: TRBJ2-7; D: TRBD1; size: .; V: TRBV5-6; CDR3: CASSLAAGTGNSYEQYF; DNA: TGTGCCAGCAGCTTGGCCGCGGGGACAGGGAACTCCTACGAGCAGTACTTC
J: TRBJ1-1; D: .; size: .; V: TRBV11-1; CDR3: CASSQGGHSSAFF; DNA: TGTGCCAGCAGCCAGGGAGGACACAGCTCGGCTTTCTTT
J: TRBJ1-1; D: .; size: .; V: TRBV27; CDR3: CASSLSDSTSAFF; DNA: TGTGCCAGCAGTTTATCGGACAGCACCAGTGCTTTCTTT
J: TRBJ2-1; D: TRBD1; size: few; V: TRBV18; CDR3: CASSPLDRYNEQFF; DNA: TGTGCCAGCTCACCACTGGACAGGTATAATGAGCAGTTCTTC
J: TRBJ2-1; D: TRBD2; size: .; V: TRBV3-1/TRBV3-2; CDR3: CASSHTSGHEQFF; DNA: TGTGCCAGCAGCCACACTAGCGGCCATGAGCAGTTCTTC
J: TRBJ2-5; D: .; size: .; V: TRBV10-3; CDR3: CAISERGRETQYF; DNA: TGTGCCATCAGTGAAAGAGGGAGAGAGACCCAGTACTTC
J: TRBJ2-5; D: .; size: .; V: TRBV2; CDR3: CASIEPGSAGETQYF; DNA: TGTGCCAGCATCGAACCGGGATCGGCGGGAGAGACCCAGTACTTC
J: TRBJ1-1; D: TRBD1; size: once; V: TRBV19; CDR3: CASSIRGNAEAFF; DNA: TGTGCCAGTAGTATCAGGGGGAACGCTGAAGCTTTCTTT
J: TRBJ2-5; D: TRBD2; size: .; V: TRBV7-2; CDR3: CASSRRGGETQYF; DNA: TGTGCCAGCAGCCGTAGGGGAGGGGAGACCCAGTACTTC
J: TRBJ2-3; D: TRBD2; size: .; V: TRBV7-6; CDR3: CASSLTPSGTTDTQYF; DNA: TGTGCCAGCAGCTTAACGCCTAGCGGAACCACAGATACGCAGTATTTT
J: TRBJ2-3; D: TRBD2; size: .; V: TRBV15; CDR3: CATSRNSGRSTDTQYF; DNA: TGTGCCACCAGCAGAAATAGCGGGAGAAGCACAGATACGCAGTATTTT
J: TRBJ2-3; D: TRBD2; size: .; V: TRBV28; CDR3: CASSFSLEGGYTQYF; DNA: TGTGCCAGCAGTTTCTCCTTAGAGGGAGGGTATACGCAGTATTTT
J: TRBJ2-1; D: .; size: .; V: TRBV7-6; CDR3: CASSYLDNEQFF; DNA: TGTGCCAGCAGCTACCTAGACAATGAGCAGTTCTTC
J: TRBJ2-1; D: TRBD2; size: .; V: TRBV3-1/TRBV3-2; CDR3: CASSIAGTGEQFF; DNA: TGTGCCAGCAGCATAGCGGGTACGGGTGAGCAGTTCTTC
J: TRBJ1-1; D: .; size: .; V: TRBV7-5; CDR3: CARSEGVTGENPEAFF; DNA: TGTGCCAGAAGCGAAGGGGTCACAGGGGAGAATCCTGAAGCTTTCTTT
J: TRBJ2-2; D: .; size: .; V: TRBV7-9; CDR3: CASSPLPGLNTGELFF; DNA: TGTGCCAGCAGCCCCCTACCGGGTCTCAACACCGGGGAGCTGTTTTTT
J: TRBJ2-3; D: TRBD2; size: .; V: TRBV4-2; CDR3: CASSQDTSGSSTQYF; DNA: TGTGCCAGCAGCCAAGATACGAGCGGGAGCTCTACGCAGTATTTT
J: TRBJ1-5; D: .; size: .; V: TRBV5-4; CDR3: CASSLFGRSPQPQHF; DNA: TGTGCCAGCAGCTTGTTCGGCAGGTCCCCTCAGCCCCAGCATTTT
J: TRBJ1-5; D: .; size: few; V: TRBV4-2; CDR3: CASSQDGGGQPQHF; DNA: TGTGCCAGCAGCCAAGATGGGGGGGGTCAGCCCCAGCATTTT
J: TRBJ2-1; D: TRBD2; size: .; V: TRBV7-2; CDR3: CASSLAGGYNEQFF; DNA: TGTGCCAGCAGCTTAGCGGGGGGGTACAATGAGCAGTTCTTC
J: TRBJ2-5; D: TRBD2; size: .; V: TRBV5-4; CDR3: CASSLYGGQETQYF; DNA: TGTGCCAGCAGCTTGTACGGGGGGCAAGAGACCCAGTACTTC
J: TRBJ1-1; D: TRBD1; size: .; V: TRBV6-5; CDR3: CASSYPRQGISTEAFF; DNA: TGTGCCAGCAGTTACCCGAGACAGGGGATCAGCACTGAAGCTTTCTTT
J: TRBJ2-7; D: TRBD2; size: once; V: TRBV9; CDR3: CASSVGETSGSYEQYF; DNA: TGTGCCAGCAGCGTAGGCGAGACTAGCGGCTCCTACGAGCAGTACTTC
J: TRBJ1-5; D: .; size: .; V: TRBV6-6; CDR3: CASSPQGLYSNQPQHF; DNA: TGTGCCAGCAGTCCCCAGGGACTTTATAGCAATCAGCCCCAGCATTTT
J: TRBJ1-2; D: TRBD1; size: .; V: TRBV28; CDR3: CASSLGGQGRSTYGYTF; DNA: TGTGCCAGCAGTTTAGGGGGACAGGGGAGGAGTACTTATGGCTACACCTTC
J: TRBJ1-1; D: .; size: .; V: TRBV5-1; CDR3: CASSLAGWGTEAFF; DNA: TGCGCCAGCAGCTTGGCGGGGTGGGGCACTGAAGCTTTCTTT
J: TRBJ2-7; D: .; size: .; V: TRBV3-1/TRBV3-2; CDR3: CASSQDRTQYF; DNA: TGTGCCAGCAGCCAAGATAGAACCCAGTACTTC
J: TRBJ2-1; D: .; size: .; V: TRBV24-1; CDR3: CATSDDGSSYNEQFF; DNA: TGTGCCACCAGTGATGACGGGAGCTCCTACAATGAGCAGTTCTTC
J: TRBJ2-2; D: TRBD2; size: .; V: TRBV9; CDR3: CASTRTSEKGELFF; DNA: TGTGCCAGCACCAGGACTAGCGAAAAAGGGGAGCTGTTTTTT
J: TRBJ2-1; D: TRBD2; size: .; V: TRBV27; CDR3: CASSPIAGGPSNEQFF; DNA: TGTGCCAGCAGTCCCATAGCGGGAGGGCCTTCCAATGAGCAGTTCTTC
J: TRBJ2-3; D: TRBD2; size: once; V: TRBV5-5; CDR3: CASSLEPSGSGADTQYF; DNA: TGTGCCAGCAGCTTGGAGCCAAGCGGGAGTGGAGCAGATACGCAGTATTTT
J: TRBJ2-7; D: TRBD2; size: .; V: TRBV6-5; CDR3: CASRRTSGVSYEQYF; DNA: TGTGCCAGCAGACGGACTAGCGGGGTCTCATACGAGCAGTACTTC
J: TRBJ1-2; D: .; size: .; V: TRBV5-1; CDR3: CASSSGGGLDGYTF; DNA: TGCGCCAGCAGCTCCGGGGGGGGCTTAGATGGCTACACCTTC
J: TRBJ2-7; D: .; size: .; V: TRBV6-1; CDR3: CASSEDLRVGSYEQYF; DNA: TGTGCCAGCAGTGAAGATCTGAGGGTAGGGTCCTACGAGCAGTACTTC